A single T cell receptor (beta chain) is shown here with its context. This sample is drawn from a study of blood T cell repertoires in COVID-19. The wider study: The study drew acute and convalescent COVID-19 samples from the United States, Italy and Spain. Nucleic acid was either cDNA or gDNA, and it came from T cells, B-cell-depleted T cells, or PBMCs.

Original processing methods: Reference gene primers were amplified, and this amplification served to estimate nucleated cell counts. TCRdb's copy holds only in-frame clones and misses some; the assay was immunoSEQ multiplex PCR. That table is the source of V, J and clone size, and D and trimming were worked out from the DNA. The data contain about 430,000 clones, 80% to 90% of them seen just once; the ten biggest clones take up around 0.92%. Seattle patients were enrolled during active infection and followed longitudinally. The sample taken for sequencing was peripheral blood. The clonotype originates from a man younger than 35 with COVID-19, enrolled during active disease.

CDR3 amino acids: CAISESMRGGTSTDTQYF. CDR3 bases: TGTGCCATCAGTGAGTCGATGAGGGGGGGGACCAGCACAGATACGCAGTATTTT. The gene calls are TRBV10-3 and TRBJ2-3, with D possibly matching TRBD2 (7 bases). Per germline, CDR1 ENHRY and CDR2 SYGVKD. This CDR3 spans 18 amino acids. The V gene lost 0 bases and the J gene lost 0 bases, with 16 bases spanning the gap.